This TCR beta chain stems from a study of T cells expressing NK-cell markers. Background on the study: Underlying the TCR beta repertoires were sorted CD3+CD56+NKG2C+, CD3+CD56+NKG2C- and CD3+CD56-NKG2C+ T cells.

Study-wide results and limits: No clear determination of HCMV specificity was made for expanded NKG2C+ T cell clones.

With UMIs, 5'RACE template switching was used to make TCR beta cDNA. From the 5' RACE reads, TCRdb lists one entry per CDR3 protein and no DNA. This table holds about 30,000 distinct CDR3 sequences. As to this clonotype: Its antigen is currently unknown.

CDR3 length: 14 amino acids. Germline V gene data show CDR1 as SGHRS and CDR2 as YFSETQ. The sample taken for sequencing was blood T cells: a sorted CD56 or NKG2C T cell subset, CD4+ or CD8+ T cells, or bulk PBMC T cells (not recorded which). This receptor was taken from a woman between 18 and 75 years old in good health. This chain connects TRBV5-1 to TRBJ2-7; as DNA is missing, the TRBD1 call by TCRdb cannot be tested. The CDR3 protein is CASSLGQGLYEQYF.